This is a list of T cell receptor beta chains from one sample in a study of cytomegalovirus exposure and HLA in healthy donors. The method was immunoSEQ multiplex PCR; TCRdb's version includes in-frame clones alone and lacks a portion of them. This table has about 120,000 clones, 15% appearing once. The sample was PBMCs. These receptor sequences come from a woman between 18 and 29 years old in good health and CMV-seronegative. CDR3s include the opening cysteine and the closing phenylalanine or tryptophan. A D gene is named only where the DNA matches it firmly. The size field is filled for only some rows; it gives once, few, many or a size class.

D gene: TRBD1
V gene: TRBV7-4
J gene: TRBJ1-2
clone size: -
CDR3 DNA: TGTGCCAGCAACCCTAGACAGGGTCAGGACAACTATGGCTACACCTTC
CDR3 protein: CASNPRQGQDNYGYTF

D gene: -
V gene: TRBV28
J gene: TRBJ2-7
clone size: few
CDR3 DNA: TGTGCCAGCAGTTCAAAGGCCCCCGACAGTCCCTACGAGCAGTACTTC
CDR3 protein: CASSSKAPDSPYEQYF

D gene: -
V gene: TRBV19
J gene: TRBJ1-5
clone size: -
CDR3 DNA: TGTGCCAGTCGAATTGACGGGTACAATCAGCCCCAGCATTTT
CDR3 protein: CASRIDGYNQPQHF

D gene: TRBD1
V gene: TRBV30
J gene: TRBJ2-7
clone size: few
CDR3 DNA: TGTGCCTGGAGTGTACCTGGGACAGAGACCTACGAGCAGTACTTC
CDR3 protein: CAWSVPGTETYEQYF

D gene: -
V gene: TRBV9
J gene: TRBJ2-5
clone size: -
CDR3 DNA: TGTGCCAGCAGCCCCAGCCAGGTAGTTCAAGAGACCCAGTACTTC
CDR3 protein: CASSPSQVVQETQYF

D gene: -
V gene: TRBV5-1
J gene: TRBJ1-1
clone size: -
CDR3 DNA: TGCGCCAGCGGAATTGCTCAGGGGTCTCATGAAGCTTTCTTT
CDR3 protein: CASGIAQGSHEAFF

D gene: -
V gene: TRBV5-1
J gene: TRBJ1-2
clone size: -
CDR3 DNA: TGCGCCAGCAGCTTGGTGTCCGGGGTGATAGATGGCTACACCTTC
CDR3 protein: CASSLVSGVIDGYTF

D gene: -
V gene: TRBV27
J gene: TRBJ2-7
clone size: -
CDR3 DNA: TGTGCCAGCAGTCACAGGTCCGAGCAGTACTTC
CDR3 protein: CASSHRSEQYF

D gene: -
V gene: TRBV2
J gene: TRBJ1-6
clone size: -
CDR3 DNA: TGTGCCAGCAGTGGGACAGCTTCGAATTCACCCCTCCACTTT
CDR3 protein: CASSGTASNSPLHF

D gene: TRBD1
V gene: TRBV19
J gene: TRBJ2-7
clone size: -
CDR3 DNA: TGTGCCAGTAGTCTGAGGACAGGGGCAATCCACGAGCAGTACTTC
CDR3 protein: CASSLRTGAIHEQYF

D gene: TRBD2
V gene: TRBV28
J gene: TRBJ2-7
clone size: few
CDR3 DNA: TGTGCCAGCAGTTCCTACAATGGGGGGGCCTACGAGCAGTACTTC
CDR3 protein: CASSSYNGGAYEQYF

D gene: TRBD1
V gene: TRBV19
J gene: TRBJ1-1
clone size: few
CDR3 DNA: TGTGCCAGTAGTGCGGGACAGGGGGAAACTGAAGCTTTCTTT
CDR3 protein: CASSAGQGETEAFF

D gene: -
V gene: TRBV18
J gene: TRBJ2-6
clone size: -
CDR3 DNA: TGTGCCAGCTCACCAGAGGCAGGGGTCCCGTCTGGGGCCAACGTCCTGACTTTC
CDR3 protein: CASSPEAGVPSGANVLTF

D gene: TRBD1
V gene: TRBV15
J gene: TRBJ1-2
clone size: -
CDR3 DNA: TGTGCCACCAGCAGAAGAGACAGGGGGCTGTATGGCTACACCTTC
CDR3 protein: CATSRRDRGLYGYTF

D gene: TRBD2
V gene: TRBV7-9
J gene: TRBJ2-3
clone size: few
CDR3 DNA: TGTGCCAGCAGCCCGGGACTAGCGAGTACAGATACGCAGTATTTT
CDR3 protein: CASSPGLASTDTQYF

D gene: -
V gene: TRBV6-5
J gene: TRBJ1-6
clone size: -
CDR3 DNA: TGTGCCAGCAGTTCCCGGGGCAGGGGCGACTCACCCCTCCACTTT
CDR3 protein: CASSSRGRGDSPLHF

D gene: -
V gene: TRBV10-3
J gene: TRBJ1-4
clone size: few
CDR3 DNA: TGTGCCATCAGTCCCTCCCTCAGTTCTGAAAAACTGTTTTTT
CDR3 protein: CAISPSLSSEKLFF

D gene: TRBD1
V gene: TRBV2
J gene: TRBJ2-7
clone size: -
CDR3 DNA: TGTGCCAGCAGGTCCGGGACAGGGTGGGAGCAGTACTTC
CDR3 protein: CASRSGTGWEQYF

D gene: TRBD1
V gene: TRBV30
J gene: TRBJ2-3
clone size: few
CDR3 DNA: TGTGCCTGGAACAGGGGTCGGGCAGATACGCAGTATTTT
CDR3 protein: CAWNRGRADTQYF

D gene: TRBD1
V gene: TRBV29-1
J gene: TRBJ2-5
clone size: -
CDR3 DNA: TGCAGCTGTGAAACCGACAGGGTGAAGACCCAGTACTTC
CDR3 protein: CSCETDRVKTQYF

D gene: TRBD2
V gene: TRBV7-9
J gene: TRBJ2-1
clone size: few
CDR3 DNA: TGTGCCAGCAGCCCCCGACTAGCGGGAGGGGGTAAGGAGCAGTTCTTC
CDR3 protein: CASSPRLAGGGKEQFF

D gene: TRBD1
V gene: TRBV5-4
J gene: TRBJ1-2
clone size: -
CDR3 DNA: TGTGCCAGCAGCGGCCAGGGGGGAAGCGTAAACTATGGCTACACCTTC
CDR3 protein: CASSGQGGSVNYGYTF

D gene: TRBD1
V gene: TRBV15
J gene: TRBJ1-3
clone size: -
CDR3 DNA: TGTGCCACCAGCAGAGAGAACAGGGGCCTTGGAAACACCATATATTTT
CDR3 protein: CATSRENRGLGNTIYF

D gene: TRBD2
V gene: TRBV5-1
J gene: TRBJ2-1
clone size: few
CDR3 DNA: TGCGCCAGCACCCCCCTGGCGGGAGGGCAAGATGAGCAGTTCTTC
CDR3 protein: CASTPLAGGQDEQFF

D gene: TRBD1
V gene: TRBV10-2
J gene: TRBJ1-1
clone size: few
CDR3 DNA: TGCGCCAGCTTTGCCGGGACAGGGATGAACACTGAAGCTTTCTTT
CDR3 protein: CASFAGTGMNTEAFF

D gene: TRBD2
V gene: TRBV19
J gene: TRBJ2-7
clone size: few
CDR3 DNA: TGTGCCAGTCACGAGGGCACGGGGCTAGCGGCCTTTGGGGAGCAGTACTTC
CDR3 protein: CASHEGTGLAAFGEQYF

D gene: TRBD1
V gene: TRBV6-5
J gene: TRBJ2-7
clone size: -
CDR3 DNA: TGTGCCAGCAGTTGGACAGGGAACTACGAGCAGTACTTC
CDR3 protein: CASSWTGNYEQYF

D gene: -
V gene: TRBV12-1
J gene: TRBJ2-7
clone size: few
CDR3 DNA: TGTGCCAGCAGCTTTGAACAGACCTACGAGCAGTACTTC
CDR3 protein: CASSFEQTYEQYF